This T cell receptor beta chain stems from a study of Ad26.COV2.S vaccination and SARS-CoV-2 variants. Turning to the study itself: The study gave Ad26.COV2.S intramuscularly, once or twice 56 days apart.

Profiling relied on immunoSEQ multiplex PCR, and the TCRdb table lists in-frame clones only, not all of them. The data show fewer than 400,000 clones, just under 85% seen once. Regarding this clone: Its antigen is still unknown.

General observations from the study: Participants in the vaccine arm had higher spike-specific TCR breadth; placebo recipients had lower. Total T cell responses, in the TCR breadth and depth analyses, may have been underestimated.

Treatment indicated: around 19 received Ad26.COV2.S at low or high dose, single or two shots; about 5 received placebo; per-sample allocation not given. Day 63 after the first vaccine or placebo injection was the time point for sampling. Expression of Wuhan-strain SARS-CoV-2 spike came from the Ad26 vector that formed the vaccine. The sequencing here drew on peripheral blood, taken in a trial of Ad26.COV2.S vaccine versus placebo. This sequence was found in a person aged 18-65 years who received the Ad26.COV2.S COVID-19 vaccine or a placebo.

The CDR3 loop is CASSMAQSVGANVLTF. Written as DNA, the CDR3 is TGTGCCAGTAGTATGGCCCAAAGTGTTGGGGCCAACGTCCTGACTTTC. The J gene is TRBJ2-6, the V gene TRBV19; D ambiguous. V shed 3 bases and J shed 3 bases, with 12 bases lying between them. The CDR3 covers 16 residues. Per the germline V gene, CDR1 is LNHDA and CDR2 is SQIVND (reference sequence).